A selection of T cell receptor beta chains follows, all from one sample in a study of patients and donors after allogeneic stem cell transplantation. TCRdb re-analysed the RT-PCR reads in MiXCR, keeping a single row per CDR3 protein. The sample holds approximately 430,000 distinct CDR3 sequences, approximately 16% seen once. The specimen sequenced was blood, either unsorted or a sorted T cell fraction (not recorded which). The receptors were gathered from a human donor who was either an allogeneic HSCT recipient or a stem cell or donor lymphocyte infusion donor (not recorded which). It is not recorded whose cells these are; they may come from a transplant donor. CDR3s include the opening cysteine and the closing phenylalanine or tryptophan.

cdr3_aa,j_call,v_call
CASSLIRSGTSGRKSYNEQFF,TRBJ2-1,TRBV5-1
CATRDFYSNQPQHF,TRBJ1-5,TRBV19
CASSGYRGQTEAFF,TRBJ1-1,TRBV5-1
CASSPTSIEQYF,TRBJ2-7,TRBV5-5
CSATTRTEQYF,TRBJ2-7,TRBV20-1
CASSPRQGISGYTF,TRBJ1-2,TRBV4-3
CSAENNEQFF,TRBJ2-1,TRBV20-1
CASSFGGAYGYTF,TRBJ1-2,TRBV12-3/TRBV12-4
CASSDRGRAKNIQYF,TRBJ2-4,TRBV12-3/TRBV12-4
CASSLAYGQDMLFF,TRBJ2-2,TRBV7-6
CASSYRRNGRPNYGYTF,TRBJ1-2,TRBV6-2/TRBV6-3
CASSQAVGTSGGYQETQYF,TRBJ2-5,TRBV4-3
CASSLVGVVETQYF,TRBJ2-5,TRBV12-3/TRBV12-4
CASSPDTYNEQFF,TRBJ2-1,TRBV6-2/TRBV6-3
CASRALAGGAYTQYF,TRBJ2-3,TRBV12-3/TRBV12-4
CASSPGTAQGYTF,TRBJ1-2,TRBV6-1
CASSKRQSTEAFF,TRBJ1-1,TRBV25-1
CSVAYPTRFTGTVPYEQYF,TRBJ2-7,TRBV29-1
CASSLGAVRAYEQYF,TRBJ2-7,TRBV5-1
CASNRQVSALMNTEAFF,TRBJ1-1,TRBV19
CASSLIRKSTDTQYF,TRBJ2-3,TRBV5-1
CSARGGSWAWKWGGNQPQHF,TRBJ1-5,TRBV20-1
CATGTDTYEQYF,TRBJ2-7,TRBV12-3/TRBV12-4
CASSFLLAETQYF,TRBJ2-5,TRBV12-3/TRBV12-4